A single sample gave rise to the 15 T cell receptor beta chains below, sequenced in a study of patients and donors after allogeneic stem cell transplantation (TCRdb year 2020). Library construction relied on RT-PCR. The sample was run on a NextSeq 550. Using fastp at Q25 and MiXCR, TCRdb reprocessed the public reads and kept productive beta chains. A single entry per CDR3 protein holds the most common genes and DNA from its merged rows. This sample lists about a million distinct CDR3 sequences; 15% to 20% were detected once. The top ten clonotypes cover around 5.5% of the sample. Input material: blood, either unsorted or a sorted T cell fraction (not recorded which). The receptors shown here come from a human donor who was either an allogeneic HSCT recipient or a stem cell or donor lymphocyte infusion donor (not recorded which). It is not recorded whose cells these are; they may come from a transplant donor.

This CDR3 is CASSLLGTDYGYTF. The CDR3, as DNA: TGCGCCAGCAGCTTGTTAGGGACGGACTATGGCTACACCTTC. The chain employs TRBV5-1 and TRBJ1-2, with D tentatively TRBD1 (5 bases). V was cut by 1 base and J by 3 bases, with 10 bases left in between. CDR1 is SGHRS, CDR2 YFSETQ, per germline. The CDR3 runs 14 residues.

This clonotype was observed a few times. V is TRBV5-1 and J is TRBJ2-7; TRBD1 agrees at 10 bases. Germline V gene sequence: CDR1 SGHRS, CDR2 YFSETQ. CDR3 size: 15 residues. Trimming took 2 bases from V and 6 from J; bases not matched to a gene: 8. The chain's CDR3 is CASSFTGTGVAEQYF. DNA of the CDR3: TGCGCCAGCAGCTTTACCGGGACAGGGGTCGCCGAGCAGTACTTC.

This clonotype was seen more than once but under ten times. The chain is built from TRBV12-3 or TRBV12-4 and TRBJ1-5, with 9 bases aligning to TRBD1. J gave up 7 bases and V 6 bases, and 10 bases lay outside the gene matches. The CDR3 covers 15 residues. In DNA, the CDR3 is TGTGCCAGCAGCCTGGGACAGGGTATTTTCCAGCCCCAGCATTTT. It translates to CASSLGQGIFQPQHF.

This clonotype was recorded at least ten times. This chain links TRBV12-3 or TRBV12-4 with TRBJ1-1; D is unresolved. The V end lost 9 bases, the J end lost 6 bases, and 11 bases lay between the germline ends. The CDR3 has 11 residues. The CDR3 spells CARRSSAEAFF. DNA for the CDR3: TGTGCCAGGCGGAGTAGCGCTGAAGCTTTCTTT.

In its sample, this clonotype was seen a few times. The chain couples TRBV14 to TRBJ1-2, with 8 bases lining up with TRBD1. Germline assignment: CDR1 SGHDN and CDR2 FVKESK. V shed 5 bases, J shed 5 bases, and the junction held 10 bases outside the gene matches. This CDR3 region has 15 residues. Written as DNA, the CDR3 is TGTGCCAGCAGCAGCGGACAGGGCCTGTGGTATGGCTACACCTTC. Amino acid sequence: CASSSGQGLWYGYTF.

This clonotype was detected a few times. The chain combines TRBV5-5 with TRBJ2-2; D remains ambiguous. This CDR3 has 13 residues. V was pared by 0 bases and J by 6 bases, with 6 bases between. Germline V gives CDR1 SGHKS, CDR2 YYEKEE (reference sequence). The CDR3 sequence is CASSLVWAGELFF. In DNA form, the CDR3 reads TGTGCCAGCAGCTTGGTGTGGGCCGGGGAGCTGTTTTTT.

This clonotype was detected a few times. The gene calls are TRBV25-1 and TRBJ2-2; TRBD1 agrees at 7 bases. Germline V CDR1 and CDR2: MGHDK, SYGVNS. The CDR3 is 16 residues long. After removal of 6 bases from V and 1 base from J, the junction contained 8 bases not matched to a gene. CDR3 nucleotides: TGTGCCAGCAGGAGAGGACAGGCGGGGAACACCGGGGAGCTGTTTTTT. The encoded protein is CASRRGQAGNTGELFF.

This clonotype was observed a handful of times. The V and J genes are TRBV5-6 and TRBJ1-2; possible D gene TRBD1, 5 bases. The CDR3 length is 13 residues. From germline, CDR1 is SGHDT and CDR2 YYEEEE. Trimming stripped 2 bases from V and 7 bases from J, with 12 bases between. The CDR3 DNA follows: TGTGCCAGCAGCTTCGAGGGGTTTAGTGGCTACACCTTC. Amino acids: CASSFEGFSGYTF.

This clonotype was seen repeatedly, ten times or more. This chain uses TRBV7-8 with TRBJ2-3; 8 bases agree with TRBD2. In germline, CDR1 is SGHVS, CDR2 FQNEAQ. Trimming at V came to 3 bases and at J to 3 bases, leaving 8 bases not matched to a gene. The CDR3 has 16 residues. The CDR3, as DNA: TGTGCCAGCAGCTTCTGGACTAGCCCTGGGACAGATACGCAGTATTTT. Residues: CASSFWTSPGTDTQYF. Looking up the rest from reference TRBV7-8 and TRBJ2-3 gives the full variable domain: GAGVSQSPRYKVAKRGQDVALRCDPISGHVSLFWYQQALGQGPEFLTYFQNEAQLDKSGLPSDRFFAERPEGSVSTLKIQRTQQEDSAVYLCASSFWTSPGTDTQYFGPGTRLTVL.

This clonotype was seen a handful of times. The chain joins TRBV24-1 to TRBJ2-3; TRBD1 agrees at 11 bases. This CDR3 contains 16 residues. J lost 4 bases, V lost 4 bases, and 6 bases had no gene match. Germline-derived CDR1 and CDR2 are KGHDR and SFDVKD. The CDR3 bases are TGTGCCACCAGTGAGAGGACAGGGGGCAGCGCAGATACGCAGTATTTT. Translating it yields CATSERTGGSADTQYF.

As DNA, the CDR3 is TGTGCCAGCAGCCCGGTGCGGCTAGCGGGGGAGAGTGAGCAGTTCTTC. Its translation is CASSPVRLAGESEQFF. The chain links TRBV4-2 to TRBJ2-1; 10 nucleotides match TRBD2. The J segment lost 9 bases and the V segment lost 4 bases, leaving 12 bases of the junction unmatched. Germline lookup yields CDR1 LGHNA and CDR2 YNFKEQ. This CDR3 is built from 16 residues.

This chain links TRBV20-1 with TRBJ2-3; 7 bases align to TRBD2. This CDR3 comprises 14 residues. Germline CDR1 reads DFQATT; CDR2 reads SNEGSKA (reference sequence). J lost 2 bases, V lost 1 base, and 3 bases had no gene match. CDR3 protein: CSARGGGPTDTQYF. CDR3 DNA: TGCAGTGCTAGAGGGGGGGGACCCACAGATACGCAGTATTTT.

The rearrangement joins TRBV20-1 to TRBJ2-3, with 7 nucleotides matching TRBD2. Germline assignment: CDR1 DFQATT and CDR2 SNEGSKA (reference sequence). The CDR3 runs 15 residues. V trimming: 6 bases; J trimming: 1 base; junction bases outside the gene matches: 10. CDR3 loop: CSARASGPGTDTQYF. The DNA for the CDR3 is TGCAGTGCCCGCGCTAGCGGACCGGGCACAGATACGCAGTATTTT.

This clonotype has only a few counts. The chain combines TRBV20-1 with TRBJ2-1; the match to TRBD2 covers 7 bases. CDR1 and CDR2 from the germline V gene are DFQATT and SNEGSKA (reference sequence). V lost 0 bases, J lost 0 bases, and 8 bases stayed unmatched. The CDR3 is made up of 17 amino acids. The CDR3 protein is CSARDLEGLLSYNEQFF. As DNA, the CDR3 is TGCAGTGCTAGAGATCTCGAGGGACTACTCTCCTACAATGAGCAGTTCTTC.

The chain carries TRBV29-1 and TRBJ2-6, with TRBD1 identical over 8 bases. The CDR3 runs 16 residues. The V gene end was trimmed by 6 bases and the J gene end by 0 bases; junction bases not matched to a gene: 7. Germline lookup yields CDR1 SQVTM and CDR2 ANQGSEA. The CDR3 here is CSVPDRGSSGANVLTF. CDR3 nucleotide sequence: TGCAGCGTCCCCGACAGGGGTTCCTCTGGGGCCAACGTCCTGACTTTC. Full variable domain (outside the CDR3, taken from reference TRBV29-1 and TRBJ2-6): SAVISQKPSRDICQRGTSLTIQCQVDSQVTMMFWYRQQPGQSLTLIATANQGSEATYESGFVIDKFPISRPNLTFSTLTVSNMSPEDSSIYLCSVPDRGSSGANVLTFGAGSRLTVL.